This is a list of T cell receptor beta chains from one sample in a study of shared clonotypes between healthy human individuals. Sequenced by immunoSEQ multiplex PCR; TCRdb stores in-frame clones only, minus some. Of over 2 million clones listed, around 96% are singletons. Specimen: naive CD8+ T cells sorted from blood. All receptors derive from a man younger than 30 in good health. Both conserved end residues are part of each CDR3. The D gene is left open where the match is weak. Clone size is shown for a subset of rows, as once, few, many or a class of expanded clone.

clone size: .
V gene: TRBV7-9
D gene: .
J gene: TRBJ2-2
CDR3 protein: CASSPSVAVRNTGELFF
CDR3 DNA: TGTGCCAGCAGCCCTTCAGTAGCGGTCAGAAACACCGGGGAGCTGTTTTTT

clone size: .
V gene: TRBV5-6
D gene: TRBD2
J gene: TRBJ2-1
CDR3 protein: CASSSLSGSLYEQFF
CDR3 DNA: TGTGCCAGCAGCTCCCTTAGCGGGAGTTTATATGAGCAGTTCTTC

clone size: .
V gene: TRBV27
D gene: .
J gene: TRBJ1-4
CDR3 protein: CASSLSPGAANEKLFF
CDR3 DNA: TGTGCCAGCAGTTTATCCCCCGGGGCGGCTAATGAAAAACTGTTTTTT

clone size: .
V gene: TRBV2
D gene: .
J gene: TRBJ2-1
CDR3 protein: CASSSTSSYNEQFF
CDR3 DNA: TGTGCCAGCAGTAGTACTAGCTCCTACAATGAGCAGTTCTTC

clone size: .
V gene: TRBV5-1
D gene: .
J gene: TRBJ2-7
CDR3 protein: CASSLEQGAYEQYF
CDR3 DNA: TGCGCCAGCAGCTTGGAACAGGGCGCTTACGAGCAGTACTTC

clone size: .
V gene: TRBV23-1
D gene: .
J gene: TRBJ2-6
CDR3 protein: CASSPWQGCGANVLTF
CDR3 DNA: TGCGCCAGCAGTCCTTGGCAGGGTTGTGGGGCCAACGTCCTGACTTTC

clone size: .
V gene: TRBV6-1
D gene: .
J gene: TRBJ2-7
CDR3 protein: CASSEYDRPMFYEQYF
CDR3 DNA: TGTGCCAGCAGTGAATATGACAGGCCAATGTTCTACGAGCAGTACTTC

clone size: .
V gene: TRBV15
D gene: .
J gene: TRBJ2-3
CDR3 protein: CATSRLSLGPEFPTDTQYF
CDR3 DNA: TGTGCCACCAGCAGACTAAGCCTGGGACCCGAATTTCCCACAGATACGCAGTATTTT

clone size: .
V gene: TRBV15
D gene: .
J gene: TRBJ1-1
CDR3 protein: CATGDSFEAFF
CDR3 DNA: TGTGCCACTGGCGACAGTTTTGAAGCTTTCTTT

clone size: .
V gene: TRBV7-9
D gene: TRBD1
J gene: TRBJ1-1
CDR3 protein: CASSQTGADNTEAFF
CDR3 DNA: TGTGCCAGCAGTCAGACAGGGGCGGATAACACTGAAGCTTTCTTT

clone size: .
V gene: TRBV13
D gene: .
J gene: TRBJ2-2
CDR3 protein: CASSLNWRANTGELFF
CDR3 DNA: TGTGCCAGCAGCTTAAACTGGCGAGCGAACACCGGGGAGCTGTTTTTT

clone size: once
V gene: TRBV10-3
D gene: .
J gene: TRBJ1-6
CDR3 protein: CAISESRSDYNSPLHF
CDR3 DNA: TGTGCCATCAGTGAGTCGAGATCGGACTATAATTCACCCCTCCACTTT

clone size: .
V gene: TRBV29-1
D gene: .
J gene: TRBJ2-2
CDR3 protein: CSAFWGEGELFF
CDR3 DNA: TGCAGCGCCTTCTGGGGTGAAGGGGAGCTGTTTTTT

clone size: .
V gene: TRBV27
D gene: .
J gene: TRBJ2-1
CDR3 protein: CASSSQGNYNEQFF
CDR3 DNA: TGTGCCAGCAGTTCTCAGGGGAACTACAATGAGCAGTTCTTC

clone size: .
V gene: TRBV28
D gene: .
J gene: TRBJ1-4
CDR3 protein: CASSTRDTFNEKLFF
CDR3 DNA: TGTGCCAGCAGTACACGGGACACCTTTAATGAAAAACTGTTTTTT

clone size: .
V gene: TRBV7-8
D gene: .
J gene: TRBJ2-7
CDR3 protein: CASSPGASTYEQYF
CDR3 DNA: TGTGCCAGCAGCCCCGGGGCCTCTACCTACGAGCAGTACTTC

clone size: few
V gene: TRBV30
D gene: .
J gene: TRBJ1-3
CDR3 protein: CALPGLGNTIYF
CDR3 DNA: TGTGCCCTACCAGGGTTAGGAAACACCATATATTTT

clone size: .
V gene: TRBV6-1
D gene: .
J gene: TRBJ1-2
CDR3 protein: CASSGRGTGLLYGYTF
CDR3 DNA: TGTGCCAGCAGTGGCCGAGGTACAGGGCTGTTATATGGCTACACCTTC

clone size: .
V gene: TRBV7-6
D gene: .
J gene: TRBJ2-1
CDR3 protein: CASSFGGHEQFF
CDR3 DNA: TGTGCCAGCAGCTTCGGCGGACATGAGCAGTTCTTC

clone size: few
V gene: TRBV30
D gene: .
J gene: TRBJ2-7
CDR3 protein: CAWSVGRAGPYEQYF
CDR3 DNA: TGTGCCTGGAGTGTGGGTCGGGCGGGGCCCTACGAGCAGTACTTC

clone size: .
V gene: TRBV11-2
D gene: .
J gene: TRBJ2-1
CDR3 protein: CASSLSLTGSDNEQFF
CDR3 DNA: TGTGCCAGCAGCTTATCCCTTACGGGATCGGACAATGAGCAGTTCTTC

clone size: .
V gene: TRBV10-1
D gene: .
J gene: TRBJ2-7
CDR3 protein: CASSESLTPYEQYF
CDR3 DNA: TGCGCCAGCAGTGAGTCGTTAACACCATACGAGCAGTACTTC